The clone carrying this T cell receptor (beta chain) was found many times. Its antigen is as yet unknown. This record belongs to a study of neurological immune-mediated disorders. Broader study findings: No sharing of CDR3 amino acid sequences was observed among expanded clones across subjects, suggesting private repertoires in all groups. When grouped phylogenetically, the repertoires of 18 of the 34 multiple sclerosis patients fell together in one related-CDR3 cluster, which is a possible signature.

The making of cDNA relied on 5'RACE with 10-nucleotide random UMIs. TCRdb analysed the 5' RACE reads with MiXCR anew, one entry per CDR3 protein. The sample has 90,000 to 150,000 distinct CDR3 sequences, roughly 3.2% seen once. V lost 6 bases to trimming and J lost 4 bases; unmatched junction nucleotides: 11. The germline V gene has CDR1 ENHRY and CDR2 SYGVKD. The CDR3 extends over 15 amino acids. This chain links TRBV10-3 with TRBJ1-2; 7 bases line up with TRBD1. This sequence was found in a woman in her twenties or thirties with multiple sclerosis. Input material: PBMCs. In DNA form, the CDR3 reads TGTGCCATCAGCGAGCGAGCCGGGACAGTCTATGGCTACACCTTC. It codes for CAISERAGTVYGYTF.